The 5 T cell receptor beta chains presented below share a single source sample, sequenced in a study of patients and donors after allogeneic stem cell transplantation. TCRdb re-called the RT-PCR reads with MiXCR, one entry per CDR3 protein. The table has 30,000 to 40,000 distinct CDR3 sequences, 30% to 40% seen once. The sequenced sample was blood, either unsorted or a sorted T cell fraction (not recorded which). The receptor source for this set is a human donor who was either an allogeneic HSCT recipient or a stem cell or donor lymphocyte infusion donor (not recorded which). It is not recorded whose cells these are; they may come from a transplant donor.

The CDR3 bases are TGTGCCAGCAGCCTAATGGGACAGGGGGAGGACTACACCTTC. It codes for CASSLMGQGEDYTF. V usage is TRBV11-3 and J usage is TRBJ1-2, with TRBD1 matching 11 bases. The J segment lost 10 bases and the V segment lost 5 bases, leaving 9 bases of the junction unmatched. Germline V gives CDR1 SGHNT, CDR2 YENEEA. This CDR3 has 14 residues.

The CDR3 sequence is CASSRNRGAETQYF. The CDR3 DNA reads TGTGCCAGCAGCAGAAACAGGGGTGCAGAGACCCAGTACTTC. The V call is TRBV28, the J call TRBJ2-5; TRBD1 aligns across 7 bases. Trimming removed 6 bases from V and 4 bases from J; junction bases left unmatched: 8. This CDR3 region has 14 residues. Germline V gives CDR1 MDHEN, CDR2 SYDVKM.

This clonotype turned up a few times. The CDR3 loop is CASSLSLGTGYGYTF. Here the CDR3 DNA reads TGTGCCAGCAGCTTATCCCTAGGGACAGGGTATGGCTACACCTTC. V gene TRBV11-2 combines with J gene TRBJ1-2; TRBD1 matches 9 bases. Germline trimming cut 2 bases from V and 5 bases from J; bases unmatched to any gene: 6. CDR3 length equals 15 residues. CDR1 is SGHAT and CDR2 is FQNNGV in the germline V gene.

The chain couples TRBV9 to TRBJ1-6; D unclear. The CDR3 consists of 12 residues. V lost 2 bases and J lost 10, with 7 bases in between. The germline gives CDR1 SGDLS, CDR2 YYNGEE. CDR3 DNA: TGTGCCAGCAGCGTGAAAGGGTCACCCCTCCACTTT. It encodes CASSVKGSPLHF.

This clonotype is judged medium-sized. The chain uses TRBV12-3 or TRBV12-4 and TRBJ1-2, with D uncertain. The CDR3 is 13 amino acids. The V end was cut by 4 bases, the J end by 5 bases, with 11 bases between. CDR3 loop: CASSSLGPYGYTF. CDR3 coding DNA: TGTGCCAGCAGTTCGCTCGGACCATATGGCTACACCTTC.